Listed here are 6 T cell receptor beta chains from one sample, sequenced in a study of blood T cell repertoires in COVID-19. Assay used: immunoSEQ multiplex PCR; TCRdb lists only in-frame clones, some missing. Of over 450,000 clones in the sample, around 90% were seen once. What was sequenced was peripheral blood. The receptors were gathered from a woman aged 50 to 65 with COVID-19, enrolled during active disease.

CDR3 protein: CASSSGIHSGNTIYF. The CDR3, as DNA: TGCGCCAGCAGCTCAGGGATCCACTCTGGAAACACCATATATTTT. The chain links TRBV5-1 to TRBJ1-3, with D tentatively TRBD1 (5 bases). Trimming cost V 3 bases and J 0 bases, with 10 bases left between them. The germline V gene has CDR1 SGHRS and CDR2 YFSETQ. This CDR3 spans 15 amino acids.

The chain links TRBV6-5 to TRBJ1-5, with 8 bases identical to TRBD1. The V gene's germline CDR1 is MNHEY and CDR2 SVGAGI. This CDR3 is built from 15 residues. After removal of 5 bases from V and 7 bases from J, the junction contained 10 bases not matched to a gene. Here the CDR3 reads CASSPSDRVGQPQHF. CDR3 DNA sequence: TGTGCCAGCAGTCCCTCGGACAGGGTTGGACAGCCCCAGCATTTT.

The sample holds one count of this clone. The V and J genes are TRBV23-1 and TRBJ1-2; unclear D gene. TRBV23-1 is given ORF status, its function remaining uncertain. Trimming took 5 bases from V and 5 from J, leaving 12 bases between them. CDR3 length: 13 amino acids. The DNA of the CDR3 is TGCGCCAGCAGTAAGACATGTTCTTATGGCTACACCTTC. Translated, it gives CASSKTCSYGYTF.

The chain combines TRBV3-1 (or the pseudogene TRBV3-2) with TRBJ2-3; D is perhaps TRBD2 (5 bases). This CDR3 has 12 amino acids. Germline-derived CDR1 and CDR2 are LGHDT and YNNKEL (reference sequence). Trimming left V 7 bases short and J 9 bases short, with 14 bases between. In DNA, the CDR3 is TGTGCCAGCACCTCTCCCCGGGGAACGCAGTATTTT. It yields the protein CASTSPRGTQYF.

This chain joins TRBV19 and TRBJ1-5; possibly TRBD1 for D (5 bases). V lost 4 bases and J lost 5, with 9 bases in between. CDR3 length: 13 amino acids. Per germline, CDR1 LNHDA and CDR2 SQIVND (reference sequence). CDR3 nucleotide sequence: TGTGCCAGTAGTAGGGCCAGGGATCAGCCCCAGCATTTT. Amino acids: CASSRARDQPQHF.

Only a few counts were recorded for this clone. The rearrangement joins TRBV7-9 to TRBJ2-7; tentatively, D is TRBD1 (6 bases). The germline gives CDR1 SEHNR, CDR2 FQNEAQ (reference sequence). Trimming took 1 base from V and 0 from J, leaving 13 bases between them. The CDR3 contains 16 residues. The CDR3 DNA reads TGTGCCAGCAGCTTAGGGGCAGGGGCCTACTCCTACGAGCAGTACTTC. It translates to CASSLGAGAYSYEQYF.